These T cell receptor beta chains were read from a single sample in a study of OX40 agonist ivuxolimab in advanced cancers. Sequencing used immunoSEQ multiplex PCR; TCRdb keeps in-frame clones, though not all of them. The table lists 52,000 or so clones, 94% of them singletons, with around 12% in the top ten. The sequencing here drew on CD4+ or CD8+ T cells sorted from blood, taken in a trial of the OX40 agonist ivuxolimab. The receptors here all came from an adult with an advanced solid tumor such as melanoma, head and neck, liver or kidney cancer. The CDR3 runs from the conserved cysteine through the conserved F or W. The order of the fields is clone size, V gene, J gene, D gene, CDR3 DNA, CDR3 protein. D genes are given only for firm matches. Only part of the rows carry a size: once, few, many, or a class if the clone is expanded.

>NA|TRBV2|TRBJ2-7|TRBD2
TGTGCCAGCGGCGGGGGGAGCGCCTACGAGCAGTACTTC
CASGGGSAYEQYF
>NA|TRBV19|TRBJ1-5|NA
TGTGCCAGTAGTCCATGGGAACTTAGCAATCAGCCCCAGCATTTT
CASSPWELSNQPQHF
>NA|TRBV5-1|TRBJ2-4|TRBD1
TGCGCCAGCAGCGCGGGGACAGGGGGATACATTCAGTACTTC
CASSAGTGGYIQYF
>NA|TRBV9|TRBJ2-3|NA
TGTGCCAGCAGGTACAGGGATCGGAGCACAGATACGCAGTATTTT
CASRYRDRSTDTQYF
>NA|TRBV25-1|TRBJ1-2|NA
TGTGCCAGCAGTGATTATCCTAGAGGGACTGGGGTAAGTGGCTACACCTTC
CASSDYPRGTGVSGYTF
>NA|TRBV7-9|TRBJ2-4|TRBD2
TGTGCCAGCAGCTTAGTGACTAGCGGGCTAGCCAAAAACATTCAGTACTTC
CASSLVTSGLAKNIQYF
>NA|TRBV6-5|TRBJ2-3|NA
TGTGCAACGCGCGACTATTTTGCAGATACGCAGTATTTT
CATRDYFADTQYF
>NA|TRBV7-2|TRBJ2-7|NA
TGTGCCAGCAGCTTAGGCGGAGGGCAATACGAGCAGTACTTC
CASSLGGGQYEQYF
>NA|TRBV7-2|TRBJ2-1|NA
TGTGCCAGCAGCAGGGAATATGAGGGATACAATGAGCAGTTCTTC
CASSREYEGYNEQFF
>NA|TRBV5-6|TRBJ2-7|TRBD2
TGTGCCAGCACCCTACTAGCGCCTTCCTACGAGCAGTACTTC
CASTLLAPSYEQYF
>NA|TRBV7-9|TRBJ1-4|TRBD1
TGTGCCAGCAGCTTCCCGGGACAGGGAAACGAAAAACTGTTTTTT
CASSFPGQGNEKLFF
>NA|TRBV27|TRBJ1-4|NA
TGTGCCAGCAGTCCGGGAGGAGGCGTCCTTGGTGAAAAACTGTTTTTT
CASSPGGGVLGEKLFF
>NA|TRBV6-1|TRBJ1-1|TRBD1
TGTGCCAGCAGTGAAATGACAGGGATGTGGGGCACTGAAGCTTTCTTT
CASSEMTGMWGTEAFF
>NA|TRBV11-1|TRBJ2-7|NA
TGTGCCAGCAGTGGGGGAGAACTCTACGAGCAGTACTTC
CASSGGELYEQYF
>NA|TRBV28|TRBJ2-1|TRBD2
TGTGCCAGCAGTTTCCCTACTAGCGGGAGGGGCTCCTACAATGAGCAGTTCTTC
CASSFPTSGRGSYNEQFF
>NA|TRBV28|TRBJ1-5|NA
TGTGCCAGCAGTTTTGGCAGGGGCAATCAGCCCCAGCATTTT
CASSFGRGNQPQHF
>NA|TRBV21-1|TRBJ2-6|NA
TGTGCCAGCAGCGAGTCCAGGGGGTTCGATCCTGGGGCCAACGTCCTGACTTTC
CASSESRGFDPGANVLTF
>NA|TRBV27|TRBJ2-7|NA
TGTGCCAGCAGTTTACAGGGTTTGCACGAGCAGTACTTC
CASSLQGLHEQYF
>NA|TRBV9|TRBJ1-4|TRBD1
TGTGCCAGCAGCGGGCAGGGGGCTTCTGAAAAACTGTTTTTT
CASSGQGASEKLFF
>NA|TRBV9|TRBJ2-1|NA
TGTGCCAGCTCGGCAGGGGCGGGCAATGAGCAGTTCTTC
CASSAGAGNEQFF
>NA|TRBV29-1|TRBJ1-2|TRBD1
TGCAGCGTTGGGGCAGGGGGACAGAACTATGGCTACACCTTC
CSVGAGGQNYGYTF
>once|TRBV9|TRBJ2-5|NA
TGTGCCAGCAGCGTTAAGGGACGGGCTCAAGAGACCCAGTACTTC
CASSVKGRAQETQYF
>NA|TRBV14|TRBJ2-1|TRBD2
TGTGCCAGCAGCCAGGGCGGGGGGGAAGAGCAGTTCTTC
CASSQGGGEEQFF
>NA|TRBV2|TRBJ2-3|TRBD2
TGTGCCAGCAGGGGGACTAGCGGGAGGTGGGATACGCAGTATTTT
CASRGTSGRWDTQYF
>NA|TRBV4-3|TRBJ2-4|NA
TGCGCCAGCAGCCTAAGAGTCGGGGAAGGGGCCAAAAACATTCAGTACTTC
CASSLRVGEGAKNIQYF
>NA|TRBV5-1|TRBJ1-3|NA
TGCGCCAGCAGCTTATCCCCGGGGAACACCATATATTTT
CASSLSPGNTIYF
>NA|TRBV7-9|TRBJ2-1|NA
TGTGCCAGCAGCCGTGTCGCGGCTGAGCAGTTCTTC
CASSRVAAEQFF
>NA|TRBV11-2|TRBJ2-6|NA
TGTGCCAGCAGCTTAGTGGGCTCTGGGGCCAACGTCCTGACTTTC
CASSLVGSGANVLTF
>NA|TRBV11-2|TRBJ2-7|TRBD1
TGTGCCAGCAGCTCGGGACAGGCCCACGAGCAGTACTTC
CASSSGQAHEQYF
>NA|TRBV28|TRBJ2-1|NA
TGTGCCAGCAGTTCCCCCGGGACACTCTACAATGAGCAGTTCTTC
CASSSPGTLYNEQFF
>NA|TRBV19|TRBJ2-2|NA
TGTGCCTGTCGGGGGCAGAACACCGGGGAGCTGTTTTTT
CACRGQNTGELFF
>NA|TRBV27|TRBJ2-3|NA
TGTGCCAGCAGTTTAGGTTCCCCGGTGGATACGCAGTATTTT
CASSLGSPVDTQYF
>NA|TRBV9|TRBJ2-6|NA
TGTGCCAGCAGTACAGGAAGCTCTGGGGCCAACGTCCTGACTTTC
CASSTGSSGANVLTF
>NA|TRBV15|TRBJ2-1|NA
TGTGCCACCAGCAGGGAAAGGAAGAGCTCCTACAATGAGCAGTTCTTC
CATSRERKSSYNEQFF
>NA|TRBV18|TRBJ2-7|NA
TGTGCCAGCTCACCACCCGGGACTGGCCTCTACGAGCAGTACTTC
CASSPPGTGLYEQYF
>NA|TRBV28|TRBJ2-3|TRBD2
TGTGCCAGCAGTTTCCCTCGGACTAGCGGGAGCCCAGATACGCAGTATTTT
CASSFPRTSGSPDTQYF
>NA|TRBV6-5|TRBJ1-5|TRBD1
TGTGCCAGCAGACGACAGGGCGGGGGCAATCAGCCCCAGCATTTT
CASRRQGGGNQPQHF
>NA|TRBV9|TRBJ1-1|NA
TGTGCCAGCAGCGGGCTCGGGGGTACTGAAGCTTTCTTT
CASSGLGGTEAFF
>NA|TRBV28|TRBJ1-4|NA
TGTGCCAGCAGTTTAACAGGTATCCTGTTTTTT
CASSLTGILFF
>NA|TRBV6-7|TRBJ2-5|TRBD2
TGTGCCAGCAGCCGCGTCGTAAGGCGGGAGGGCCTTGAGACCCAGTACTTC
CASSRVVRREGLETQYF
>NA|TRBV27|TRBJ2-3|NA
TGTGCCAGCGGGGACCTGGGAGTCAAGGATACGCAGTATTTT
CASGDLGVKDTQYF
>NA|TRBV30|TRBJ1-3|NA
TGTGCCTGGAGTGTAGGACAGGGAAACACCATATATTTT
CAWSVGQGNTIYF
>NA|TRBV2|TRBJ1-3|NA
TGTGCCAGCAGTGTACACTCCTCTGGAAACACCATATATTTT
CASSVHSSGNTIYF
>NA|TRBV19|TRBJ2-4|TRBD1
TGTGCCACCGAGGACAGGAACCAAAACATTCAGTACTTC
CATEDRNQNIQYF